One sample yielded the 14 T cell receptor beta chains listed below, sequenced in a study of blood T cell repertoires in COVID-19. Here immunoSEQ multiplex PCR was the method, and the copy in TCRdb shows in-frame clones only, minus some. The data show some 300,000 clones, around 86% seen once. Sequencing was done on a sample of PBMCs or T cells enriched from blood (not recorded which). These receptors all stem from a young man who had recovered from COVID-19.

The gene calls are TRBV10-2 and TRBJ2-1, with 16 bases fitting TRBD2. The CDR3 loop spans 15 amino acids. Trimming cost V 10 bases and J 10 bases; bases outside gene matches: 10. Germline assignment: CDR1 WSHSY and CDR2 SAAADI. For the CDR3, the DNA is TGCGCCACCCAGACCGGGACTAGCGGGAGGGAGGAGCAGTTCTTC. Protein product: CATQTGTSGREEQFF.

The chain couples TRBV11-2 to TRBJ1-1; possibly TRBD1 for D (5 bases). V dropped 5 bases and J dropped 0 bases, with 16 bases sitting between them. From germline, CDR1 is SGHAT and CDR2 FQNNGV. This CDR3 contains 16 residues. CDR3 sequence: CASSNRAGSMNTEAFF. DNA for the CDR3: TGTGCCAGCAGCAACCGGGCAGGGTCAATGAACACTGAAGCTTTCTTT.

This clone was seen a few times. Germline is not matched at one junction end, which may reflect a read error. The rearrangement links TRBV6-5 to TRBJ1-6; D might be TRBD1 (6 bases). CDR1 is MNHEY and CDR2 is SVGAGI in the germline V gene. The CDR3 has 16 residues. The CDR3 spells CASSYSGQTYNSPLHF. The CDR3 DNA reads TGTGCCAGCAGTTACTCCGGACAGACCTACAATTCACCCCTCCACTTT.

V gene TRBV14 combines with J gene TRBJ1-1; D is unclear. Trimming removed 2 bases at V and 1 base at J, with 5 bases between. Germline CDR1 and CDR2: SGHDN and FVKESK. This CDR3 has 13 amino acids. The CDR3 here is CASSQSGNTEAFF. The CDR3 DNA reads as TGTGCCAGCAGCCAATCAGGGAACACTGAAGCTTTCTTT.

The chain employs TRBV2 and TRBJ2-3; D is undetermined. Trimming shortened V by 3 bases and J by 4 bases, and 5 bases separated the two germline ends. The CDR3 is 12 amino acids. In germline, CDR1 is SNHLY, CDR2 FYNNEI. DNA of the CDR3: TGTGCCAGCAGTGACTCCCCAGATACGCAGTATTTT. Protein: CASSDSPDTQYF. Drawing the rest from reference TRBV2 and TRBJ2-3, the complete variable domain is EPEVTQTPSHQVTQMGQEVILRCVPISNHLYFYWYRQILGQKVEFLVSFYNNEISEKSEIFDDQFSVERPDGSNFTLKIRSTKLEDSAMYFCASSDSPDTQYFGPGTRLTVL.

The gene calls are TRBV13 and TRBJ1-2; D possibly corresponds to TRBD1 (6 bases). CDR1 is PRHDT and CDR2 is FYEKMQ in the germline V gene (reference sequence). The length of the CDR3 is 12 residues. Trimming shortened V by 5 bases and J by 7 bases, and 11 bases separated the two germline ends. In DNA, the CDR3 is TGTGCCAGCAGCGGGGGCCCGGGTGGCTACACCTTC. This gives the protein CASSGGPGGYTF.

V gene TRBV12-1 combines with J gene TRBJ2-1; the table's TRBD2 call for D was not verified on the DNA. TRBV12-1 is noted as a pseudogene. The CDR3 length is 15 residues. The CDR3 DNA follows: TGTGCCAGCAGCGGGGGCGCGGGAGGGGACAATGAGCAGTTCTTC. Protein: CASSGGAGGDNEQFF.

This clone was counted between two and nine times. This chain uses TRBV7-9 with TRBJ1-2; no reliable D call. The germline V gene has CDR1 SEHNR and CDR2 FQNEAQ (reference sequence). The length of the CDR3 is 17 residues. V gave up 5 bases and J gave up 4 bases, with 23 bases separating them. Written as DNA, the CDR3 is TGTGCCAGCAGCCCTCGCGGGAGTGCCCGCTTGGCCTATGGCTACACCTTC. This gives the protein CASSPRGSARLAYGYTF.

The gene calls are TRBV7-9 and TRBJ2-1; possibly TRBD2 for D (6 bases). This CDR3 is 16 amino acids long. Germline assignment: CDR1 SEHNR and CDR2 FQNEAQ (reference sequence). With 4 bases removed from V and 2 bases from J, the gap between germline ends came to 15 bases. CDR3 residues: CASSSTRLGTYNEQFF. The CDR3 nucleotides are TGTGCCAGCAGCTCCACTCGACTAGGAACCTACAATGAGCAGTTCTTC. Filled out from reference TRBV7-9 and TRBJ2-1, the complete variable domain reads DTGVSQNPRHKITKRGQNVTFRCDPISEHNRLYWYRQTLGQGPEFLTYFQNEAQLEKSRLLSDRFSAERPKGSFSTLEIQRTEQGDSAMYLCASSSTRLGTYNEQFFGPGTRLTVL.

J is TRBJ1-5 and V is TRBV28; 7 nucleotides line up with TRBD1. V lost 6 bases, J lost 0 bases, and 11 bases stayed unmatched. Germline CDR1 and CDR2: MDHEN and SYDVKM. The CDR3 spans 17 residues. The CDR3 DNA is TGTGCCAGCAGCAAAGGGGGACAGCCTTATAGCAATCAGCCCCAGCATTTT. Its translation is CASSKGGQPYSNQPQHF.

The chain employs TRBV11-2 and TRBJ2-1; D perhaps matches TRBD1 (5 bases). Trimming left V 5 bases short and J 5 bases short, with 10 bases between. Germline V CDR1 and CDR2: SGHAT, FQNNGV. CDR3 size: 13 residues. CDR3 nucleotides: TGTGCCAGCAGCCATCAACAGGACAATGAGCAGTTCTTC. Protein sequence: CASSHQQDNEQFF.

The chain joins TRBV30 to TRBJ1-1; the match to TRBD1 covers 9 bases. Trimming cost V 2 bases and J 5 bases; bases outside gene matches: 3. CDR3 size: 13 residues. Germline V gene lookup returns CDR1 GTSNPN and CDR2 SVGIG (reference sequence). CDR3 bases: TGTGCCTGGAGTCTGGGACAGGGTACTGAAGCTTTCTTT. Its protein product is CAWSLGQGTEAFF.

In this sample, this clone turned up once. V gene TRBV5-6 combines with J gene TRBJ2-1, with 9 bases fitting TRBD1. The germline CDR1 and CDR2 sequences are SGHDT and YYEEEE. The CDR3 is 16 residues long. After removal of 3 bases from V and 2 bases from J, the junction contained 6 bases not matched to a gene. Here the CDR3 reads CASSWTTGGPYNEQFF. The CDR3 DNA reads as TGTGCCAGCAGCTGGACGACAGGGGGACCCTACAATGAGCAGTTCTTC.

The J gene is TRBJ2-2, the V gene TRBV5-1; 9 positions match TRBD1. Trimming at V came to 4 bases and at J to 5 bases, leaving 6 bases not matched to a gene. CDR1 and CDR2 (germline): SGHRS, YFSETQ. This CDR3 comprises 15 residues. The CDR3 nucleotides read TGCGCCAGCAGCCCAGGACAGGGGAAGACCGGGGAGCTGTTTTTT. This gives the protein CASSPGQGKTGELFF.